This TCR beta chain was retrieved from a study of memory CD4+ T cells and cytomegalovirus serostatus. The wider study: Healthy Belgian adult donors included nine or ten CMV-positive and some 25 CMV-negative people. Study-level results: Suggested: most of the CMV-linked TCR signature lies in CD4+ memory cells. Of 150 to 200 reported CMV TCRbeta sequences, around 63 were found in memory CD4+ repertoires.

The CDR3 length is 13 residues. V lost 2 bases and J lost 12; bases outside the gene matches: 8. The germline gives CDR1 MNHEY, CDR2 SMNVEV (reference sequence). Here immunoSEQ multiplex PCR was the method, and the copy in TCRdb shows in-frame clones only, minus some. Of under 50,000 clones detected, around 80% appear once; the ten largest clones hold approximately 5%. Single viable CD3+CD4+CD8-CD45RO+ cells were sorted as the memory CD4+ T cells. Serum IgG to CMV pp150, pp28, p38 and p52 defined serostatus. This clone has a handful of counts. Its antigen is as yet unknown. The TCR was taken from an adult in good health and CMV-seropositive. The V gene is TRBV27, the J gene TRBJ2-7; 9 bases match TRBD2. Sequenced sample: memory CD4+ T cells from blood. The DNA of the CDR3 is TGTGCCAGCAGTTTAACCGGGACTAGCCCGCCGTACTTC. Its translation: CASSLTGTSPPYF.